This T cell receptor (beta chain) was observed in a study of blood T cells in healthy people across ages. The use of a sample-barcoded 5' primer and a J-beta primer mix characterized a second PCR of roughly 7 to 11 cycles. From the 5' RACE reads, TCRdb called clonotypes with MiXCR, one entry per CDR3 protein. Here the sample spans roughly 500,000 distinct CDR3 sequences, approximately 25% being singletons. The CDR3 loop spans 14 amino acids. V lost 5 bases, J lost 9 bases, and 17 bases lay in between. These data were also reused for a study on T cells of mothers and their children.

Source material: blood. The gene calls are TRBV12-3 or TRBV12-4 and TRBJ2-1, with D hard to call. This clonotype was obtained from a boy aged 10-17 years in good health. The CDR3 sequence: CASSPGSTLAEQFF. The CDR3 nucleotides read TGTGCCAGCAGTCCAGGTTCTACCCTCGCTGAGCAGTTCTTC.